A single T cell receptor (beta chain) is shown here with its context. Its target antigen remains unknown. The record has no base qualities; no much larger clone is one base away. This specimen belongs to a study of a mutant IDH1 vaccine in newly diagnosed glioma (dated by TCRdb to the early 2020s). Context from the whole study: Vaccination began 4-6 weeks after radiotherapy alone, or alongside temozolomide cycles in the chemotherapy-containing groups. For exploratory analyses, about two dozen treated patients had longitudinal TCRB deep sequencing done wherever samples were available. Before enrollment, most patients had been given radiochemotherapy with temozolomide as standard therapy, while the rest had received either radiotherapy alone or temozolomide alone. Peripheral blood was collected at six visits: V03 (baseline), V05, V07, V10, V12 and V13. Visit V12 was the week-35 safety follow-up and visit V13 was the week-47 end of study. Of the approximately 33 patients who were treated, approximately 60% were male and 37.5% were female, and the mean age was about 40 years. Study-wide findings and limitations: Across multiple MHC alleles, vaccine-induced immune responses were seen in more than 90% of patients. Pseudoprogression seemed to be unrelated to changes in the top peripheral T cell clonotypes found by TCRB sequencing. The authors stated that sample limitations prevented analyses of patient blood samples from being reproduced. PBMC samples for TCRB deep sequencing were selected based on availability.

The time point label on this specimen signifies: week 35, safety follow-up. Every vaccine dose consisted of 300 ug of a 20-mer mutant IDH1 peptide in Montanide, administered subcutaneously together with topical imiquimod. Patients received eight vaccinations in weeks 1, 3, 5, 7, 11, 15, 19 and 23, corresponding to visits V03 through V10. All donors had newly diagnosed IDH1-mutant astrocytomas of WHO grade 3 or 4 that showed loss of nuclear ATRX. The samples were drawn from NOA16, a multicentre, single-arm, open-label phase I trial in Germany that tested a mutant IDH1 peptide vaccine in humans for the first time. Genomic DNA for TCRB sequencing was extracted from EDTA blood using the DNeasy Blood and Tissue Kit. Libraries were made using the immunoSEQ multiplex PCR assay. Rearranged TCR beta chain sequences were amplified with the hsTCRB Kit following the manufacturer's protocol. TCRB libraries were sequenced on an Illumina MiSeq. The paper's processing steps were these. Demultiplexing, trimming and gene mapping were performed with the kit vendor's proprietary platform. This is the immuneACCESS table as TCRdb keeps it, with only in-frame sequences that have V and J called. A part of the clones is gone; compared with another copy, unresolved V genes explain less than half, and the rest is unexplained. V and J calls and clone size are given by that table; D and trimming were obtained from the DNA. Across this sample there are 35,000 to 50,000 clones, with 75% to 85% seen only once. Roughly 5.6% of the sample is in the top ten clones.

This sample comprised PBMCs, obtained from a glioma patient whose treatment included an IDH1 peptide vaccine. This TCR was sampled from a woman in her fifties or sixties with glioma.

The CDR3 protein sequence reads: CASTPTGGVIYEQYF. The DNA reads as follows: TGCGCCAGCACCCCGACAGGGGGCGTAATATACGAGCAGTACTTC. The chain links TRBV5-1 with TRBJ2-7, and TRBD1 matches 10 of the central bases. Measured from the cysteine to the phenylalanine, the CDR3 is 15 residues long. Only the CDR3 region is kept as DNA, spanning 45 bases read in frame from base 1. The germline V gene sets CDR1 to SGHRS and CDR2 to YFSETQ. V and J are trimmed by 6 bases and 4 bases, and the gene matches miss 10 bases of the junction.